The 7 T cell receptor beta chains given below trace back to one sample, sequenced in a study of blood T cell repertoires in COVID-19. The method was immunoSEQ multiplex PCR; TCRdb's version includes in-frame clones alone and lacks a portion of them. The sample has a few hundred thousand clones; over 75% are singletons. Sequenced sample: PBMCs or T cells enriched from blood (not recorded which). These TCRs come from a man aged 25 to 40 who had recovered from COVID-19.

The rearrangement links TRBV18 to TRBJ1-1, with 10 bases lining up with TRBD1. The CDR3 has 14 amino acids. Germline-derived CDR1 and CDR2 are KGHSH and LQKENI. V shed 6 bases, J shed 1 base, and the junction held 2 bases outside the gene matches. The CDR3 loop is CASSRDRGNTEAFF. CDR3 sequence (DNA): TGTGCCAGCTCCCGGGACAGGGGGAACACTGAAGCTTTCTTT.

The chain uses TRBV7-9 and TRBJ1-2, with 8 bases matching TRBD1. The CDR3 spans 15 residues. Germline V gene data show CDR1 as SEHNR and CDR2 as FQNEAQ (reference sequence). Trimming took 2 bases from V and 5 from J; bases not matched to a gene: 7. This CDR3 is CASSLMGQAMYGYTF. Written as DNA, the CDR3 is TGTGCCAGCAGCTTAATGGGACAGGCGATGTATGGCTACACCTTC.

The genes are TRBV25-1 and TRBJ2-3, with 7 bases matching TRBD1. CDR1 is MGHDK and CDR2 is SYGVNS in the germline V gene. The junction had 10 bases not matched to a gene; V was cut back by 1 base and J by 9 bases. The CDR3 has 15 amino acids. CDR3 coding DNA: TGTGCCAGCAGTGAATCAGGTCCCCGACAGGGCACGCAGTATTTT. Amino acids: CASSESGPRQGTQYF.

V and J are TRBV6-6 and TRBJ1-3; TRBD1 matches at 10 bases. The CDR3 length is 20 residues. CDR1 MNHNY and CDR2 SVGAGI come from the germline V gene (reference sequence). V shed 6 bases, J shed 0 bases, and the junction held 17 bases outside the gene matches. The CDR3 loop reads CASSLLPGQGLPYSGNTIYF. Here the CDR3 DNA reads TGTGCCAGCAGCTTACTCCCGGGACAGGGGCTCCCATACTCTGGAAACACCATATATTTT.

The rearrangement uses TRBV6-5 and TRBJ1-5; tentative D call: TRBD1 (6 bases). Germline V gene data show CDR1 as MNHEY and CDR2 as SVGAGI. This CDR3 contains 14 residues. V was shortened by 6 bases and J by 6 bases, with 15 bases between the two germline ends. The CDR3 here is CASSLYRESQPQHF. CDR3 in DNA: TGTGCCAGCAGCCTTTACAGGGAGAGTCAGCCCCAGCATTTT.

At least ten counts were recorded for this clone. This chain uses TRBV6-6 with TRBJ2-6, with TRBD1 matching over 7 bases. This CDR3 has 20 amino acids. V trimming: 5 bases; J trimming: 0 bases; junction bases outside the gene matches: 16. The germline CDR1 and CDR2 sequences are MNHNY and SVGAGI (reference sequence). The CDR3 here is CASSRTGDTLLSSGANVLTF. Here the CDR3 DNA reads TGTGCCAGCAGTCGTACAGGGGACACCTTACTGAGCTCTGGGGCCAACGTCCTGACTTTC.

V is TRBV11-2 and J is TRBJ2-2; no clear D gene. The ends were cut back, 1 base at V and 11 bases at J, with 11 bases in the middle. Germline V lookup: CDR1 SGHAT, CDR2 FQNNGV. The CDR3 is 13 residues long. CDR3 in DNA: TGTGCCAGCAGCTTAGGGCTTGTTATTGAGCTGTTTTTT. It specifies CASSLGLVIELFF.